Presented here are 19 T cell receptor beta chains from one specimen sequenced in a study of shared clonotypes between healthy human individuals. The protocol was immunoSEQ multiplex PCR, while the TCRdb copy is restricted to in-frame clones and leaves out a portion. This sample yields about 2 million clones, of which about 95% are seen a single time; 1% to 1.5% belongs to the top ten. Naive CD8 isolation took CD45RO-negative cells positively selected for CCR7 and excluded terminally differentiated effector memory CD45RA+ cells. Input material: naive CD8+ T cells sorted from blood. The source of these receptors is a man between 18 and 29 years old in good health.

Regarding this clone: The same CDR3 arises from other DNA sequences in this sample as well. The CDR3 protein is CASSLRGTYEQYF. The CDR3 DNA is TGTGCCAGCAGCCTCAGGGGTACCTACGAGCAGTACTTC. The rearrangement uses TRBV7-8 and TRBJ2-7; TRBD1 might be the D (6 bases). V lost 5 bases to trimming and J lost 2 bases, with 10 bases between them. CDR1 and CDR2 (germline): SGHVS, FQNEAQ. This CDR3 is built from 13 residues.

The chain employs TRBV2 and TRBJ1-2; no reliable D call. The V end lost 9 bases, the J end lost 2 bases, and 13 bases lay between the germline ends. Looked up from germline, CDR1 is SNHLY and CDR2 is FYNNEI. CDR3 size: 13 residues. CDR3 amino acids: CARFVVGNYGYTF. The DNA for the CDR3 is TGTGCCAGGTTTGTCGTGGGGAACTATGGCTACACCTTC.

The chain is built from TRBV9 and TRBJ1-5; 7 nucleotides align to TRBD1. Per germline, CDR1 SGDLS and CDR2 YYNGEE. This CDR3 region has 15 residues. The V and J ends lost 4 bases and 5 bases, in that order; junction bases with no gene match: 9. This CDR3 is CASSPGDRLDQPQHF. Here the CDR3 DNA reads TGTGCCAGCAGCCCCGGGGACAGATTAGATCAGCCCCAGCATTTT.

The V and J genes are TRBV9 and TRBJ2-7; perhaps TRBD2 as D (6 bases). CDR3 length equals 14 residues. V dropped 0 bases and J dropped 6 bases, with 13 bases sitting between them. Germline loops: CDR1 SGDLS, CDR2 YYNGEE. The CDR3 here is CASSVGRATVEQYF. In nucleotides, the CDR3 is TGTGCCAGCAGCGTAGGGAGGGCCACGGTCGAGCAGTACTTC.

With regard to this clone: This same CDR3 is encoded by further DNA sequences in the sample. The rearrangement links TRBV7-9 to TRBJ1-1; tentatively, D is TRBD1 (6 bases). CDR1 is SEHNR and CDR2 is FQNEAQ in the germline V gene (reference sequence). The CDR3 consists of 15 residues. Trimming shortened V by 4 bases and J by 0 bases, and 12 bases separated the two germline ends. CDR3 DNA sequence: TGTGCCAGCAGCTCCCCGACAGGCCTGAACACTGAAGCTTTCTTT. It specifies CASSSPTGLNTEAFF.

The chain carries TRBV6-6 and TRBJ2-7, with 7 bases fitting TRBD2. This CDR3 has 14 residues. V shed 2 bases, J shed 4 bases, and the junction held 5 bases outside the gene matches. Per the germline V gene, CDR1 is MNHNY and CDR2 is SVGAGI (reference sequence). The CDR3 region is CASSYGLAAYEQYF. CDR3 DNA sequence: TGTGCCAGCAGTTACGGGCTAGCGGCGTACGAGCAGTACTTC.

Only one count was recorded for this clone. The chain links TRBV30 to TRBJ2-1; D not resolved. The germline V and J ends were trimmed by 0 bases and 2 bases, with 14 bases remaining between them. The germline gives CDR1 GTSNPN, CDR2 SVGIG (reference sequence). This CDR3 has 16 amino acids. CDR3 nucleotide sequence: TGTGCCTGGAGTGTTCGAGGATACGAGACCTACAATGAGCAGTTCTTC. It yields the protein CAWSVRGYETYNEQFF.

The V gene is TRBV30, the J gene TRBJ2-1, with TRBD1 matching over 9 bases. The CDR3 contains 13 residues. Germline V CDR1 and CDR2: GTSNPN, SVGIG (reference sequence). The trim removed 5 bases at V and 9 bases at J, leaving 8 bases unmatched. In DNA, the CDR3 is TGTGCCTGGGACACAGGGGGCTTAGGTGAGCAGTTCTTC. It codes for CAWDTGGLGEQFF.

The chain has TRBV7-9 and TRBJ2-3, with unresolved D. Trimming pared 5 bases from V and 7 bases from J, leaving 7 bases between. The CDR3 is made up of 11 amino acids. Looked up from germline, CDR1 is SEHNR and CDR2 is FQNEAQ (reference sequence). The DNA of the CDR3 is TGTGCCAGCAGCGCCTCCTATACGCAGTATTTT. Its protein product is CASSASYTQYF.

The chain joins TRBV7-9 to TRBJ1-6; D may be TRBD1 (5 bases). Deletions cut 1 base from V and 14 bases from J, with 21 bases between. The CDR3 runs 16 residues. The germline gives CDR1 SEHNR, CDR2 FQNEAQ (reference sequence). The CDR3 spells CASSLVIGTQRLALHF. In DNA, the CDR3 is TGTGCCAGCAGCTTAGTTATCGGGACCCAACGACTAGCCCTCCACTTT.

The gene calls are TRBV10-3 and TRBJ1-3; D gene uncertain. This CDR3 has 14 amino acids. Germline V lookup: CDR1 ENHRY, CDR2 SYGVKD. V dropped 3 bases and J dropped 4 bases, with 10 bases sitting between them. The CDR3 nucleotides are TGTGCCATCAGTGAACGTCAATCCGGAAACACCATATATTTT. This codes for CAISERQSGNTIYF.

The CDR3 spells CASSGGYGYTF. The CDR3 bases are TGCGCCAGCAGTGGCGGCTATGGCTACACCTTC. V gene TRBV10-2 combines with J gene TRBJ1-2, with D unclear. Germline lookup yields CDR1 WSHSY and CDR2 SAAADI. The CDR3 contains 11 residues. V shed 4 bases and J shed 4 bases, with 4 bases lying between them.

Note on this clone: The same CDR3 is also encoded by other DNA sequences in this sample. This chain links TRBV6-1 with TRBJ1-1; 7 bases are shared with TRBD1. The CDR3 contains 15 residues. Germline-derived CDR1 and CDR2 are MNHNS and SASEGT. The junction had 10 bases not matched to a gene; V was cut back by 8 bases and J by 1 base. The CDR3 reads CASRLFTGENTEAFF. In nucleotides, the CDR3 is TGTGCCAGCCGTCTCTTTACAGGGGAGAACACTGAAGCTTTCTTT.

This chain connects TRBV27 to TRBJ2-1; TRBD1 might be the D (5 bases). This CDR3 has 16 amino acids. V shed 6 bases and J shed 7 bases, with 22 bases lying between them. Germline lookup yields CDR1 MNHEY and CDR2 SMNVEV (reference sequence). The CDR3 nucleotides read TGTGCCAGCAGCCCGAGCAAGGGGAATCATCCAAATGAGCAGTTCTTC. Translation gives CASSPSKGNHPNEQFF.

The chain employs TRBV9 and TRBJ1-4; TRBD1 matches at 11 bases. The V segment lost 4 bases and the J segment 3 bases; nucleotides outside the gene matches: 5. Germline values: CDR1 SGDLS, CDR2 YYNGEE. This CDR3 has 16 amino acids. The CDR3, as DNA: TGTGCCAGCAGCACCGGACAGGGGGCCCCTAATGAAAAACTGTTTTTT. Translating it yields CASSTGQGAPNEKLFF.

The CDR3, as DNA: TGTGCCAGTTCGACGGGCACTTACTACGAGCAGTACTTC. Its protein product is CASSTGTYYEQYF. The rearrangement links TRBV19 to TRBJ2-7; the D is unclear. The V end was cut by 8 bases, the J end by 3 bases, with 14 bases between. The CDR3 length is 13 residues. Germline-derived CDR1 and CDR2 are LNHDA and SQIVND (reference sequence).

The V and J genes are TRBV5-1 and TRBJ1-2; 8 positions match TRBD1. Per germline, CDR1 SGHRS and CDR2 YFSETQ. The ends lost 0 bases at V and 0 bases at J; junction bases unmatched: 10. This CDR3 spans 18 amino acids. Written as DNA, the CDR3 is TGCGCCAGCAGCTTGGCGGACAGGGCCCGAGGACCTAACTATGGCTACACCTTC. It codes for CASSLADRARGPNYGYTF. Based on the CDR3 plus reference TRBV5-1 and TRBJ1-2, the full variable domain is KAGVTQTPRYLIKTRGQQVTLSCSPISGHRSVSWYQQTPGQGLQFLFEYFSETQRNKGNFPGRFSGRQFSNSRSEMNVSTLELGDSALYLCASSLADRARGPNYGYTFGSGTRLTVV.

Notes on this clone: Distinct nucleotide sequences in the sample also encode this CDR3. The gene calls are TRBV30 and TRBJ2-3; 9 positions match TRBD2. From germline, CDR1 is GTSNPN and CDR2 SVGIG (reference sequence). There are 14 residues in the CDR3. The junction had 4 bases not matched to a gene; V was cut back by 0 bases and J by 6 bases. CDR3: CAWSVLAGGDTQYF. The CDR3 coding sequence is TGTGCCTGGAGTGTACTTGCGGGGGGGGATACGCAGTATTTT. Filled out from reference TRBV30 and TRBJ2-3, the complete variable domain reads SQTIHQWPATLVQPVGSPLSLECTVEGTSNPNLYWYRQAAGRGLQLLFYSVGIGQISSEVPQNLSASRPQDRQFILSSKKLLLSDSGFYLCAWSVLAGGDTQYFGPGTRLTVL.

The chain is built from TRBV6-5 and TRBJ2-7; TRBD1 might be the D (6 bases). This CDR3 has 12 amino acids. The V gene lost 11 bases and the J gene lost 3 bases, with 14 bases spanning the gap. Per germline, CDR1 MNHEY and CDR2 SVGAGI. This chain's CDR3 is CASLGARYEQYF. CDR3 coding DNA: TGTGCCTCTTTGGGGGCTCGCTACGAGCAGTACTTC.